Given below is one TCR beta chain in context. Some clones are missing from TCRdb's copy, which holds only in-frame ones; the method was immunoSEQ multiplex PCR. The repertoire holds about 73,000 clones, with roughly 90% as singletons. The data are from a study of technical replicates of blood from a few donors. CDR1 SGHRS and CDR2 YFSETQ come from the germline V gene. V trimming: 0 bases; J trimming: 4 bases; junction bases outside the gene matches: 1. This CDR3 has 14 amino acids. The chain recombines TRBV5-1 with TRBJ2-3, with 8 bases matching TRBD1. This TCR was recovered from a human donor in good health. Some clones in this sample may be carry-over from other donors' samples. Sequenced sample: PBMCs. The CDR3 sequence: CASSLARGPDTQYF. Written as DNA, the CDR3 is TGCGCCAGCAGCTTGGCCAGGGGGCCAGATACGCAGTATTTT.